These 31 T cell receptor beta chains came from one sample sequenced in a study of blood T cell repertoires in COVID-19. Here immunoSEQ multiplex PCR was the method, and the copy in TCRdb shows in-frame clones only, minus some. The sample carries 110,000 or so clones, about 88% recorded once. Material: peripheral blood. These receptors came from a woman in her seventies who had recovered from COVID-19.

For the CDR3, the DNA is TGCAGTGCTAGTCTCGGGTGGGATCAGCCCCAGCATTTT. Residues: CSASLGWDQPQHF. V gene TRBV20-1 combines with J gene TRBJ1-5; D remains ambiguous. V was pared by 3 bases and J by 5 bases, with 11 bases between. The CDR3 is 13 amino acids. The germline CDR1 and CDR2 sequences are DFQATT and SNEGSKA (reference sequence).

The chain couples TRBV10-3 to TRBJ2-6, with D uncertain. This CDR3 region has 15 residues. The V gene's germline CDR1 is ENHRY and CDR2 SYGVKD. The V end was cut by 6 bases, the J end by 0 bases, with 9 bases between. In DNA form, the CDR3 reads TGTGCCATCAGCGATAGGAGCTCTGGGGCCAACGTCCTGACTTTC. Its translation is CAISDRSSGANVLTF.

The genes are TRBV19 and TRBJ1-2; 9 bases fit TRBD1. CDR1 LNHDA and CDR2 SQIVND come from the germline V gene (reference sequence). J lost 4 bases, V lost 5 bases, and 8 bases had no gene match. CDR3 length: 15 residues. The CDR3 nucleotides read TGTGCCAGTAGTCCAAGGACAGGGGAGATCTATGGCTACACCTTC. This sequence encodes CASSPRTGEIYGYTF. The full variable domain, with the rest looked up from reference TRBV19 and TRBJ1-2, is DGGITQSPKYLFRKEGQNVTLSCEQNLNHDAMYWYRQDPGQGLRLIYYSQIVNDFQKGDIAEGYSVSREKKESFPLTVTSAQKNPTAFYLCASSPRTGEIYGYTFGSGTRLTVV.

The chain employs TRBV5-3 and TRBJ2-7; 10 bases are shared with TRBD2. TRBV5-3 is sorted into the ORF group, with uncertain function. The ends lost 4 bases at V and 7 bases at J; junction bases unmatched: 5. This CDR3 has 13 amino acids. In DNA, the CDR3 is TGTGCCAGAAGCCCGGGACTAGCGATTGAGCAGTACTTC. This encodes CARSPGLAIEQYF.

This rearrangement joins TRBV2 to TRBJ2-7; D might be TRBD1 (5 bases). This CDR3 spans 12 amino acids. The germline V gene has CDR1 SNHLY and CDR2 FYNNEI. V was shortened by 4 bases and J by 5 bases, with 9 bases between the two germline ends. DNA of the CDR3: TGTGCCAGCAGTGTAAAGGGGAACGAGCAGTACTTC. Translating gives CASSVKGNEQYF.

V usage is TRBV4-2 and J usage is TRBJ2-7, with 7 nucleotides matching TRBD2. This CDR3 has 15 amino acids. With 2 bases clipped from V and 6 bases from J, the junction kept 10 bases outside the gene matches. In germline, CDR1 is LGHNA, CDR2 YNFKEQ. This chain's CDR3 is CASSQWGQGGFEQYF. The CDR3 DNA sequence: TGTGCCAGCAGCCAATGGGGTCAGGGAGGGTTCGAGCAGTACTTC.

CDR3 region: CASSPPRTEAFF. The CDR3 bases are TGTGCCAGCAGCCCCCCTCGCACTGAAGCTTTCTTT. This chain uses TRBV11-2 with TRBJ1-1; D is unresolved. V dropped 5 bases and J dropped 4 bases, with 8 bases sitting between them. This CDR3 is 12 amino acids long. Germline lookup yields CDR1 SGHAT and CDR2 FQNNGV.

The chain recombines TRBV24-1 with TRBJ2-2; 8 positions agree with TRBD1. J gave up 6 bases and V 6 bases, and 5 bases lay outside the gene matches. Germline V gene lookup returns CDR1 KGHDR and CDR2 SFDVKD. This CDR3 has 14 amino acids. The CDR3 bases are TGTGCCACCAGTACAGGGGGAGCGGCCGGGGAGCTGTTTTTT. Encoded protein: CATSTGGAAGELFF.

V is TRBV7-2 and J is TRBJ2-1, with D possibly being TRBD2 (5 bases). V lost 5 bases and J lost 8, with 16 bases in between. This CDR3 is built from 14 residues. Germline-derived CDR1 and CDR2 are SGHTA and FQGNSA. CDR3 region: CASSALLAAYEQFF. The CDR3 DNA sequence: TGTGCCAGCAGCGCCCTTCTAGCAGCCTATGAGCAGTTCTTC.

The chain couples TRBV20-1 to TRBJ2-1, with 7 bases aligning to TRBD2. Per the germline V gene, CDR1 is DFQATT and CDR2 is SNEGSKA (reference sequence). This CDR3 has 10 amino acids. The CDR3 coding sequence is TGCGGGGGGGGGATAGATGAGCAGTTCTTC. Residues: CGGGIDEQFF.

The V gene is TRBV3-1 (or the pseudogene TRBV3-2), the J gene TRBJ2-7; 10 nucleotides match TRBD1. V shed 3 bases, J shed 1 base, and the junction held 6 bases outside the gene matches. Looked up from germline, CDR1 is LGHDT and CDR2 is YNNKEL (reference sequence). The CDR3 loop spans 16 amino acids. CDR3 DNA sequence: TGTGCCAGCAGCCATGAGACGGGACAGGGGTCCTACGAGCAGTACTTC. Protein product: CASSHETGQGSYEQYF.

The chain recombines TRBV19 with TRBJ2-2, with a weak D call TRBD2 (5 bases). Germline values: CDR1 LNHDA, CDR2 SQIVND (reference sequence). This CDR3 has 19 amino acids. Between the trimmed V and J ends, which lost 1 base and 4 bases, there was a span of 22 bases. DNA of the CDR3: TGTGCCAGTAGTATAGGGCCGCTTAAGGCTAGCCTCCGCACCGGGGAGCTGTTTTTT. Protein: CASSIGPLKASLRTGELFF.

DNA of the CDR3: TGTGCCAGCAGCTTAGGACAGGGGATAGGTGGCTACACCTTC. It codes for CASSLGQGIGGYTF. The rearrangement uses TRBV5-6 and TRBJ1-2; 9 bases agree with TRBD1. V dropped 2 bases and J dropped 7; count of bases not matched to a gene: 6. Germline loops: CDR1 SGHDT, CDR2 YYEEEE. This CDR3 region has 14 residues.

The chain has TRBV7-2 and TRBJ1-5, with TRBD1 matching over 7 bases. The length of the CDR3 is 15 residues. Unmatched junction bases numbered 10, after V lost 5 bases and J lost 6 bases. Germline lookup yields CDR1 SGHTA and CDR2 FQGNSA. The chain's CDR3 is CASSPARGQVQPQHF. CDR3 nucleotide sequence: TGTGCCAGCAGCCCTGCTAGGGGGCAGGTTCAGCCCCAGCATTTT.

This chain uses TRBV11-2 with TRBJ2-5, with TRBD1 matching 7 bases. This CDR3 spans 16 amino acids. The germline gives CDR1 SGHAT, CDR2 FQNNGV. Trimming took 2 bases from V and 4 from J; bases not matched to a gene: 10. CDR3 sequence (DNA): TGTGCCAGCAGCTTAACGAGGACAGGAGGTCTAGAGACCCAGTACTTC. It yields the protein CASSLTRTGGLETQYF.

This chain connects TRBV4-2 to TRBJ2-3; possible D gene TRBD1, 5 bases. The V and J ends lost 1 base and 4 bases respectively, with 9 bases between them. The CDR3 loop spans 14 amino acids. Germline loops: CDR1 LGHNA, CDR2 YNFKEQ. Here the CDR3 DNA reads TGTGCCAGCAGCCAAGGTCTAGGGGCAGATACGCAGTATTTT. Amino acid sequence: CASSQGLGADTQYF.

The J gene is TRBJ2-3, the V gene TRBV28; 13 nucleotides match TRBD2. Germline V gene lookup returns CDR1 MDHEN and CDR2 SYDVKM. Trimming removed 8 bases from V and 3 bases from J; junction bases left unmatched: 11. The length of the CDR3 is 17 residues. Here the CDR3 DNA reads TGTGCCAGCCCACCGGGACTAGCGGGAAAAGGGACAGATACGCAGTATTTT. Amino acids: CASPPGLAGKGTDTQYF.

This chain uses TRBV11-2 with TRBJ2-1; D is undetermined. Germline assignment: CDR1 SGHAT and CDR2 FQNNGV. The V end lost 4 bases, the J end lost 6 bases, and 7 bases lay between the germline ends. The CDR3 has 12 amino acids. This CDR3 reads CASSSQANEQFF. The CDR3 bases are TGTGCCAGCAGCTCCCAGGCCAATGAGCAGTTCTTC.

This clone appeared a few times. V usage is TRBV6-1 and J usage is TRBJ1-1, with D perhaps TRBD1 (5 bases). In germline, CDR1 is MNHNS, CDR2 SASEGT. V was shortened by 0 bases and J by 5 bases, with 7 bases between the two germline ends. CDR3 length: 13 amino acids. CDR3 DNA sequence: TGTGCCAGCAGTGAAGCGCGGGGGACTGAAGCTTTCTTT. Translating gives CASSEARGTEAFF.

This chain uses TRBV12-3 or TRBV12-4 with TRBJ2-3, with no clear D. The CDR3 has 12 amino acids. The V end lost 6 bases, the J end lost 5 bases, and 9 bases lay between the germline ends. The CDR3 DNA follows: TGTGCCAGCAGCGCGACAAAAGATACGCAGTATTTT. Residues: CASSATKDTQYF.

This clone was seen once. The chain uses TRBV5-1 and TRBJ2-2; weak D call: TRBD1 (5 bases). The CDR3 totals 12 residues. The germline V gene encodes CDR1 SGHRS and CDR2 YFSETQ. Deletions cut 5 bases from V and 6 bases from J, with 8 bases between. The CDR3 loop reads CASRGESGELFF. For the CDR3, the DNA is TGCGCCAGCAGAGGGGAATCCGGGGAGCTGTTTTTT.

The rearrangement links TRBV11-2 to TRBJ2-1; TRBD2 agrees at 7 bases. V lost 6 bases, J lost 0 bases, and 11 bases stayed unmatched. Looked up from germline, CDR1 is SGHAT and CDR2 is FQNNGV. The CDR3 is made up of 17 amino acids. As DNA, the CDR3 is TGTGCCAGCAGGAAACTGGTGGGGGGGAGCTCCTACAATGAGCAGTTCTTC. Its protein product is CASRKLVGGSSYNEQFF.

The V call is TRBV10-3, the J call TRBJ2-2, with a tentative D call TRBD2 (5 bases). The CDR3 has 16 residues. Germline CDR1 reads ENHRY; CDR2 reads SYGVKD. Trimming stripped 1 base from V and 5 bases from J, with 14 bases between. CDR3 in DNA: TGTGCCATCAGTGAGTTAGGGAGCCTCAGTACCGGGGAGCTGTTTTTT. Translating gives CAISELGSLSTGELFF.

The CDR3 nucleotides are TGTGCCAGCTCACCTAAAGGGGGTCTCGGGTCCTACGAGCAGTACTTC. This sequence encodes CASSPKGGLGSYEQYF. The rearrangement uses TRBV18 and TRBJ2-7, with a weak D call TRBD1 (6 bases). Germline CDR1 reads KGHSH; CDR2 reads LQKENI. V was pared by 3 bases and J by 1 base, with 16 bases between. The length of the CDR3 is 16 residues.

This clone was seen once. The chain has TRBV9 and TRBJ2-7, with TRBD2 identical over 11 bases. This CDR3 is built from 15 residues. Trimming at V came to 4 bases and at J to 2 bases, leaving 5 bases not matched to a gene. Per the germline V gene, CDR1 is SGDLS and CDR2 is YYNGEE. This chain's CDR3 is CASSPGLAVTYEQYF. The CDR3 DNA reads TGTGCCAGCAGCCCGGGACTAGCGGTAACCTACGAGCAGTACTTC.

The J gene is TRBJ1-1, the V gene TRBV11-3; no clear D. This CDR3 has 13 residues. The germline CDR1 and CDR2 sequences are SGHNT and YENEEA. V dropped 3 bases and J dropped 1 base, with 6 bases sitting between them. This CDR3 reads CASSFRGNTEAFF. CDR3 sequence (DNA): TGTGCCAGCAGCTTCCGCGGGAACACTGAAGCTTTCTTT.

As DNA, the CDR3 is TGTGCCAGCAGTGAAGCGCATAGGGGGCGCAGGGATACGCAGTATTTT. This translates into CASSEAHRGRRDTQYF. The V and J genes are TRBV6-1 and TRBJ2-3; 7 bases agree with TRBD1. Germline V gene data show CDR1 as MNHNS and CDR2 as SASEGT. V gave up 0 bases and J gave up 6 bases; unmatched junction bases: 9. CDR3 size: 16 residues.

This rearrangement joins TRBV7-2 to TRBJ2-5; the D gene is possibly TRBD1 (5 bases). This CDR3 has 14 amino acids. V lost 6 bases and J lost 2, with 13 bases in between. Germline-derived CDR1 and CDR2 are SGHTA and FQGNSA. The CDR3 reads CASSLTGLQETQYF. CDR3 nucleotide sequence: TGTGCCAGCAGTCTCACAGGTCTGCAAGAGACCCAGTACTTC.

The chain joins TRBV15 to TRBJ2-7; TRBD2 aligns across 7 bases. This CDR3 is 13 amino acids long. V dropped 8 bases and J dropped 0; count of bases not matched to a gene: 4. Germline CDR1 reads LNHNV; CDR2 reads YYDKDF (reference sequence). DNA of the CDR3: TGTGCCACCGCGGCGGGGGTCTCCTACGAGCAGTACTTC. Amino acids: CATAAGVSYEQYF.

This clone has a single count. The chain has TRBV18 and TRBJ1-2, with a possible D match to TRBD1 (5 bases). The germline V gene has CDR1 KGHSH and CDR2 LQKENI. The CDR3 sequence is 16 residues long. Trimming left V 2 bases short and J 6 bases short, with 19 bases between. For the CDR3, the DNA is TGTGCCAGCTCACCAGGGGTTCAGGGCGCAGGGAATGGCTACACCTTC. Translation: CASSPGVQGAGNGYTF.

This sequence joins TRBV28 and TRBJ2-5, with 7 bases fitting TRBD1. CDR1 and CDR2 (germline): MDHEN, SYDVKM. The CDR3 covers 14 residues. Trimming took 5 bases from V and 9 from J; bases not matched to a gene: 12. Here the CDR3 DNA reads TGTGCCAGCAGTCCTACAGGGGTGGTAAGGGCCCAGTACTTC. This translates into CASSPTGVVRAQYF.